The T cell receptor (beta chain) under discussion was sequenced for a study of patients and donors after allogeneic stem cell transplantation. TCRdb re-derived calls from the RT-PCR reads in MiXCR, one entry per CDR3 protein. In the table there are more than 850,000 distinct CDR3 sequences, more than 15% of which are singletons. The ends lost 6 bases at V and 0 bases at J; junction bases unmatched: 21. There are 21 residues in the CDR3. This clonotype originated in a human donor who was either an allogeneic HSCT recipient or a stem cell or donor lymphocyte infusion donor (not recorded which). It is not recorded whose cells these are; they may come from a transplant donor. Sequences were obtained from blood, either unsorted or a sorted T cell fraction (not recorded which). The chain carries TRBV12-3 or TRBV12-4 and TRBJ2-1, with TRBD1 identical over 9 bases. CDR3 sequence reads: CASSPDSLQGAKIVSYNEQFF. The CDR3 region has the DNA TGTGCCAGCAGCCCGGATTCGCTACAGGGGGCTAAAATTGTCTCCTACAATGAGCAGTTCTTC.